This TCR beta chain was identified during a study of tumor-infiltrating lymphocytes in glioblastoma multiforme. Broader study findings: Detected clone frequencies may not reflect cell counts, being RNA-based. Just one glioblastoma patient contributed to the TCR-mutation comparison.

TCR beta libraries were built from RNA through three nested multiplex PCR rounds using modified ARM-PCR. TCRB-specific cDNA synthesis used approximately 0.5 ug of total RNA. No unique molecular identifiers were described for these TCRB libraries. TCRdb itself ran the multiplex PCR reads through MiXCR, one entry per CDR3 protein. The repertoire holds some 32,000 distinct CDR3 sequences, approximately 60% seen once, with approximately 33% in the top ten. Germline V CDR1 and CDR2: MGHRA, YSYEKL. The CDR3 runs 17 residues. Unmatched junction bases numbered 13, after V lost 0 bases and J lost 8 bases. This clonotype was detected a few times. Its antigen is unidentified. The conserved final phenylalanine or tryptophan is absent from the CDR3, which likely points to a read error.

Source material: brain tumor tissue. This TCR came from a male donor with glioblastoma. The chain recombines TRBV4-1 with TRBJ1-5; 7 nucleotides align to TRBD1. The DNA for the CDR3 is TGCGCCAGCAGCCAAGATTTGTTAGGGGGCGTGAATAAGCCCCAGCATCTT. This codes for CASSQDLLGGVNKPQHL.